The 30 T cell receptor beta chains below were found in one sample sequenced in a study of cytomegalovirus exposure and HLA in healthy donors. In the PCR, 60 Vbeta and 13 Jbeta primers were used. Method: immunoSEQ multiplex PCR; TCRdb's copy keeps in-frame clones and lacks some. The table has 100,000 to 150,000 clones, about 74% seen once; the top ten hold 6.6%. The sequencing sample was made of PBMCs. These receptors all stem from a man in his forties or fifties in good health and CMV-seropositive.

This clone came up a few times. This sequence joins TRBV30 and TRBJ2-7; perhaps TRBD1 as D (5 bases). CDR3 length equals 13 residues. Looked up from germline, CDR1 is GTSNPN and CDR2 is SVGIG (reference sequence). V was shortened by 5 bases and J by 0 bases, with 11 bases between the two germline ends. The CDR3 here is CAWAAGFSYEQYF. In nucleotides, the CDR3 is TGTGCCTGGGCCGCAGGGTTCTCCTACGAGCAGTACTTC.

The CDR3 DNA sequence: TGTGCCAGCAGTCCCCCCGGAGGCTCCTACAATGAGCAGTTCTTC. This translates into CASSPPGGSYNEQFF. This sequence joins TRBV2 and TRBJ2-1; D might be TRBD2 (5 bases). Per germline, CDR1 SNHLY and CDR2 FYNNEI. The CDR3 runs 15 residues. V was clipped by 5 bases and J by 0 bases, with 11 bases between them.

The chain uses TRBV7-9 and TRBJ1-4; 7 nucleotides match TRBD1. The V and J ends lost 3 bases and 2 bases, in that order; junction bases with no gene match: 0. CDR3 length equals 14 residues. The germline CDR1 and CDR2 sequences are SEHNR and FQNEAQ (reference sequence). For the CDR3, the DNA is TGTGCCAGCAGCTTGGGACAGACTAATGAAAAACTGTTTTTT. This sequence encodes CASSLGQTNEKLFF. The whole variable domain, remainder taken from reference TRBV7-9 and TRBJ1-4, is DTGVSQNPRHKITKRGQNVTFRCDPISEHNRLYWYRQTLGQGPEFLTYFQNEAQLEKSRLLSDRFSAERPKGSFSTLEIQRTEQGDSAMYLCASSLGQTNEKLFFGSGTQLSVL.

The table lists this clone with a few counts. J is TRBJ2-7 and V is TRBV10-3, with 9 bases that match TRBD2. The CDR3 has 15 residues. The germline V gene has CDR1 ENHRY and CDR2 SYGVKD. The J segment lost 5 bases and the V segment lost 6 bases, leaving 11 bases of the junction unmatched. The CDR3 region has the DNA TGTGCCATCAGAGGGGCGGGGGGGCCAAAGAACGAGCAGTACTTC. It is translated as CAIRGAGGPKNEQYF.

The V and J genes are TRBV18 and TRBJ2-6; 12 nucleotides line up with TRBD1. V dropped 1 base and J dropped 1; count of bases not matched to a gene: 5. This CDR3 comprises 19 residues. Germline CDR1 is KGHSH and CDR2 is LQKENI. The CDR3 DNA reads TGTGCCAGCTCACCACTGGGGACAGGGGGCCTTTCTGGGGCCAACGTCCTGACTTTC. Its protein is CASSPLGTGGLSGANVLTF.

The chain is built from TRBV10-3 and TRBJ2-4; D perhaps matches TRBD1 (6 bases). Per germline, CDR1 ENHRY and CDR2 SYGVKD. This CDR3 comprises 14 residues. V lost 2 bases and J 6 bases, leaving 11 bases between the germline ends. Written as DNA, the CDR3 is TGTGCCATCAGTGAGAAGGTCAGGGGAAACATTCAGTACTTC. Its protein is CAISEKVRGNIQYF.

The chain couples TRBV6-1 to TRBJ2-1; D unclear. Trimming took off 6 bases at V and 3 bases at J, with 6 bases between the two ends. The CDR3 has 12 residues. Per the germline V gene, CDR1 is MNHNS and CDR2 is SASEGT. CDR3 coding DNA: TGTGCCAGCAGCACTAACTACAATGAGCAGTTCTTC. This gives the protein CASSTNYNEQFF.

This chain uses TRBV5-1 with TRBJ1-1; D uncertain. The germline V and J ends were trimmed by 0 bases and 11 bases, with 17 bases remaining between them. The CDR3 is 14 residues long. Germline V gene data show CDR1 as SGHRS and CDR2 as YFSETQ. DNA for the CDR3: TGCGCCAGCAGCTTGGAATCACAGACGGAATTGGCTTTCTTT. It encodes CASSLESQTELAFF.

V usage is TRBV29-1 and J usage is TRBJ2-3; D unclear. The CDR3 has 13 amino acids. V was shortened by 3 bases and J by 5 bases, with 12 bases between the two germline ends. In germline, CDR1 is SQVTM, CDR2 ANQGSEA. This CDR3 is CSVEARFRDTQYF. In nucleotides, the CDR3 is TGCAGCGTTGAGGCTAGATTTAGAGATACGCAGTATTTT.

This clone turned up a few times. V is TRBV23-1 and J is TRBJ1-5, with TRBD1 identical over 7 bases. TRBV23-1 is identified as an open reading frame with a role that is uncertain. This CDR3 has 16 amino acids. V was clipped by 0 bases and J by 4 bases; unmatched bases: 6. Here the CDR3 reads CASSQSDRFLNQPQHF. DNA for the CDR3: TGCGCCAGCAGTCAATCGGACAGGTTTCTTAATCAGCCCCAGCATTTT.

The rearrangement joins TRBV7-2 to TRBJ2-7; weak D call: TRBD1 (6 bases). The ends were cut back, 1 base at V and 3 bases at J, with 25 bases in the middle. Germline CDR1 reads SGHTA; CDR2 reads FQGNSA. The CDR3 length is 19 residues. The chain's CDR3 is CASSLVPGHLRRHRYEQYF. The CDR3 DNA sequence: TGTGCCAGCAGCTTAGTACCGGGACACCTCAGAAGGCACCGCTACGAGCAGTACTTC.

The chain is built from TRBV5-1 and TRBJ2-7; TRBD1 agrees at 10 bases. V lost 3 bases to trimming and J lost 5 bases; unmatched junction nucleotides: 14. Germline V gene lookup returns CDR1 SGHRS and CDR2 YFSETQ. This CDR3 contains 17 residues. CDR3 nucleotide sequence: TGCGCCAGCAGCTGGACCCGACAGGGGGCTTCTCCCAACGAGCAGTACTTC. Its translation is CASSWTRQGASPNEQYF.

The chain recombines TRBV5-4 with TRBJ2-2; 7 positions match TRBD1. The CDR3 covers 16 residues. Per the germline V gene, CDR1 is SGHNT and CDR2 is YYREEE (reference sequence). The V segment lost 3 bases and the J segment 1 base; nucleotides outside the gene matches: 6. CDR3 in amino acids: CASSSGQERNTGELFF. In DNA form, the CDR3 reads TGTGCCAGCAGCTCTGGACAGGAAAGGAACACCGGGGAGCTGTTTTTT.

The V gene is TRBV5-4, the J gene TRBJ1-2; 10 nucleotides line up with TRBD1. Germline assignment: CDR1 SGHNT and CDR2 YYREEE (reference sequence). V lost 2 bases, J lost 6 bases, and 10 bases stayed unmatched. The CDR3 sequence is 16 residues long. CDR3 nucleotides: TGTGCCAGCAGCTTATTTAGGACAGGGGGTATCAATGGCTACACCTTC. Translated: CASSLFRTGGINGYTF.

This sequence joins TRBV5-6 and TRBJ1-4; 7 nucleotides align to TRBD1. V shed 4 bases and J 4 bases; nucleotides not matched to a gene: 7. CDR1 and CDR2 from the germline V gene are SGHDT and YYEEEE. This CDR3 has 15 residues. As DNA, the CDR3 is TGTGCCAGCAGCCCCGGGACAGATCTTAATGAAAAACTGTTTTTT. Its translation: CASSPGTDLNEKLFF.

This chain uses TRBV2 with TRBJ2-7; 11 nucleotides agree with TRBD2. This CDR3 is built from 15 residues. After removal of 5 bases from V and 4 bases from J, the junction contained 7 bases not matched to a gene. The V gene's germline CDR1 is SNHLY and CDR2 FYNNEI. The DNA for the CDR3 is TGTGCCAGCAGTATTAGCGGGAGGGGAGGGTACGAGCAGTACTTC. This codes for CASSISGRGGYEQYF. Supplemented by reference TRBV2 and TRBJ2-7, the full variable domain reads EPEVTQTPSHQVTQMGQEVILRCVPISNHLYFYWYRQILGQKVEFLVSFYNNEISEKSEIFDDQFSVERPDGSNFTLKIRSTKLEDSAMYFCASSISGRGGYEQYFGPGTRLTVT.

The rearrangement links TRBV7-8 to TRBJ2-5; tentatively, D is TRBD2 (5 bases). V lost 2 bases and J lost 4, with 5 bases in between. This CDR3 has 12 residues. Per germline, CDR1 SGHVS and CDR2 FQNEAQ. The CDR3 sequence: CASSLLAETQYF. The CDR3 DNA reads TGTGCCAGCAGCTTACTAGCAGAGACCCAGTACTTC.

This CDR3 is CASSKARVGLAGGPGETQYF. CDR3 sequence (DNA): TGTGCCAGCAGCAAAGCCCGGGTGGGACTAGCGGGAGGGCCAGGCGAGACCCAGTACTTC. The rearrangement uses TRBV21-1 and TRBJ2-5; TRBD2 was called by the table and not checked on the DNA. TRBV21-1 is flagged as a pseudogene. The CDR3 extends over 20 amino acids.

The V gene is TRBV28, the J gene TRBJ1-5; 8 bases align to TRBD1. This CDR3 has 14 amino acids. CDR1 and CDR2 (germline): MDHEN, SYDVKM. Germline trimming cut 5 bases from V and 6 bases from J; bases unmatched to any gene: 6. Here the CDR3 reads CASSRTGRGQPQHF. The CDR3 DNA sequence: TGTGCCAGCAGTCGGACAGGGCGCGGTCAGCCCCAGCATTTT.

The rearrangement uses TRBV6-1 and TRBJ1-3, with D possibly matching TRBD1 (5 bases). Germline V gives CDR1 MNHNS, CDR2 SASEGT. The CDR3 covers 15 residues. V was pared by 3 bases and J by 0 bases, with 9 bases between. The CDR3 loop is CASSEGGFSGNTIYF. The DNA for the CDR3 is TGTGCCAGCAGTGAGGGGGGGTTCTCTGGAAACACCATATATTTT.

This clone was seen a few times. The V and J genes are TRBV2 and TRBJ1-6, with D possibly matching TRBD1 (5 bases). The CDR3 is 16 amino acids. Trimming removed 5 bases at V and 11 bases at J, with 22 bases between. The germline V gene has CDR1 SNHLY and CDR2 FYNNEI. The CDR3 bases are TGTGCCAGCAGTCGAGACAGCGATCGCGGTTGGGCACCCCTCCACTTT. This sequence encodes CASSRDSDRGWAPLHF.

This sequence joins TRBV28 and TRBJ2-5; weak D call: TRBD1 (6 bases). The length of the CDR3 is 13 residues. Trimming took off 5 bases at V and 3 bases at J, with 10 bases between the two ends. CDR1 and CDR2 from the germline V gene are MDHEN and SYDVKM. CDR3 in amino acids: CASSLHREETQYF. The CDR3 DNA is TGTGCCAGCAGTCTCCACAGGGAAGAGACCCAGTACTTC.

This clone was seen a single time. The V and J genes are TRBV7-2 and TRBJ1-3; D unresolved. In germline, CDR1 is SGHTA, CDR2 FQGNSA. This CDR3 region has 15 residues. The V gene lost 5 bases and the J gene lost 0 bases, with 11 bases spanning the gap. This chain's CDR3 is CASSTERVSGNTIYF. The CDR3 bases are TGTGCCAGCAGCACTGAGAGGGTCTCTGGAAACACCATATATTTT. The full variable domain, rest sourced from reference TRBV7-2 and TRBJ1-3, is GAGVSQSPSNKVTEKGKDVELRCDPISGHTALYWYRQSLGQGLEFLIYFQGNSAPDKSGLPSDRFSAERTGGSVSTLTIQRTQQEDSAVYLCASSTERVSGNTIYFGEGSWLTVV.

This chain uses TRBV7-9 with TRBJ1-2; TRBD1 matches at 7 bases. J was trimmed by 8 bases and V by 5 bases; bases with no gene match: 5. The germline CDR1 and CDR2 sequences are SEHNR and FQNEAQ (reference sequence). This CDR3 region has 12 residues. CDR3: CASSPGQWGYTF. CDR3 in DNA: TGTGCCAGCAGCCCGGGACAGTGGGGCTACACCTTC.

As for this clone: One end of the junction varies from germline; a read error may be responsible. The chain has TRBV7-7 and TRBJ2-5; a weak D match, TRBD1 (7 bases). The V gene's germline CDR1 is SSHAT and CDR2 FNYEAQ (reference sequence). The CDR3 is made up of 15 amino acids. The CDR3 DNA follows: TGTGCTAGCAGCTTAGGAGGGGGCGTTGAAGAGACCCAGTACTTC. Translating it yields CASSLGGGVEETQYF. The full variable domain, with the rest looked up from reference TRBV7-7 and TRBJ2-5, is GAGVSQSPRYKVTKRGQDVTLRCDPISSHATLYWYQQALGQGPEFLTYFNYEAQPDKSGLPSDRFSAERPEGSISTLTIQRTEQRDSAMYRCASSLGGGVEETQYFGPGTRLLVL.

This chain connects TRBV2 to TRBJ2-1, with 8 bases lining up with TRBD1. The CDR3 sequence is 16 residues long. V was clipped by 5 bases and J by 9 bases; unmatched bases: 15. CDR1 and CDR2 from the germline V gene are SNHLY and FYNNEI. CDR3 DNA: TGTGCCAGCAGTTCCAGAAAGTGGCAGGGGGCTCGTGAGCAGTTCTTC. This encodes CASSSRKWQGAREQFF.

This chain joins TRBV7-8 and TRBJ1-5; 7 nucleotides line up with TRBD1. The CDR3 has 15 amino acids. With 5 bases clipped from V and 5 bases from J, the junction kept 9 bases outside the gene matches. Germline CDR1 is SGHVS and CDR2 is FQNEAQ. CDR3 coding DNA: TGTGCCAGCAGCCCCTGGGACAGAAAGGATCAGCCCCAGCATTTT. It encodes CASSPWDRKDQPQHF.

CDR3 DNA: TGTGCCAGCTCTACCAGGGTCTCTGGATTGACCGGGGAGCTGTTTTTT. Translated, it gives CASSTRVSGLTGELFF. The chain uses TRBV18 and TRBJ2-2, with a possible D match to TRBD1 (5 bases). This CDR3 spans 16 amino acids. Germline lookup yields CDR1 KGHSH and CDR2 LQKENI. The ends were cut back, 6 bases at V and 5 bases at J, with 19 bases in the middle.

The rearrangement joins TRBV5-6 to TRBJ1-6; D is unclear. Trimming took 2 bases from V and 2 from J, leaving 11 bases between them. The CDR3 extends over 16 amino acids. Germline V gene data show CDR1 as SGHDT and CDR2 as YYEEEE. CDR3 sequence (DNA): TGTGCCAGCAGCTTTTACGGAGGGACCTATAATTCACCCCTCCACTTT. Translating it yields CASSFYGGTYNSPLHF.

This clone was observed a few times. This CDR3 reads CASSSGLNYGYTF. CDR3 in DNA: TGTGCCAGCAGTTCGGGACTGAACTATGGCTACACCTTC. This sequence joins TRBV28 and TRBJ1-2; D is perhaps TRBD1 (5 bases). CDR1 MDHEN and CDR2 SYDVKM come from the germline V gene. The germline V and J ends were trimmed by 4 bases and 2 bases, with 8 bases remaining between them. The CDR3 has 13 residues.